This T cell receptor (beta chain) was captured in a study of blood T cell repertoires in COVID-19. The V gene lost 5 bases and the J gene lost 7 bases, with 23 bases spanning the gap. The CDR3 extends over 17 amino acids. Germline CDR1 MDHEN, CDR2 SYDVKM. Profiled with immunoSEQ multiplex PCR; TCRdb holds only in-frame clones, not every one. The profile shows 180,000 or so clones, 70% to 90% of them singletons. The receptor's source is a man in his forties with active or convalescent COVID-19. V is TRBV28 and J is TRBJ1-4; D is perhaps TRBD1 (6 bases). The sequencing input was peripheral blood. As DNA, the CDR3 is TGTGCCAGCAGTCATCGGGGAGGGGGTACACTAGGTGAAAAACTGTTTTTT. Residues: CASSHRGGGTLGEKLFF. Full variable domain (remainder filled in from reference TRBV28 and TRBJ1-4): DVKVTQSSRYLVKRTGEKVFLECVQDMDHENMFWYRQDPGLGLRLIYFSYDVKMKEKGDIPEGYSVSREKKERFSLILESASTNQTSMYLCASSHRGGGTLGEKLFFGSGTQLSVL.